A selection of T cell receptor beta chains follows, all from one sample in a study of blood T cell repertoires in COVID-19. TCRdb keeps only in-frame clones here, not all; method: immunoSEQ multiplex PCR. This table holds approximately 200,000 clones, 90% found once. Input material: PBMCs or T cells enriched from blood (not recorded which). Receptors were obtained from a man aged 25-45 years who had recovered from COVID-19. The CDR3 runs from the conserved cysteine through the conserved F or W. The order of the fields is V gene, D gene, J gene, clone size, CDR3 DNA, CDR3 protein. D genes are given only for firm matches. The size of a clone is reported for some rows only, either as once, few or many, or as a class for expanded clones.

>TRBV24-1|TRBD1|TRBJ2-7|once
TGTGCCACCCAGGGACAGGGGGGAGAGCAGTACTTC
CATQGQGGEQYF
>TRBV13|.|TRBJ2-1|once
TGTGCCAGCAGCCTGGTAGGGGCGGGACCTACTAATGAGCAGTTCTTC
CASSLVGAGPTNEQFF
>TRBV3-1/TRBV3-2|.|TRBJ1-3|.
TGTGCCAGCAGCCAAAAGACAGGAAACACCATATATTTT
CASSQKTGNTIYF
>TRBV11-2|TRBD1|TRBJ1-2|once
TGTGCCAGCAGCTTACTGGGACAGGGGGCAGTTCGGAGTTCGGGCTACACCTTC
CASSLLGQGAVRSSGYTF
>TRBV20-1|TRBD2|TRBJ2-3|.
TGCAGTGCTAGTATGGGACTAGGAAACGGGGATACGCAGTATTTT
CSASMGLGNGDTQYF
>TRBV19|TRBD1|TRBJ2-1|.
TGTGCCAGTAGTATGATGGGACAGGGTTCCCACAATGAGCAGTTCTTC
CASSMMGQGSHNEQFF
>TRBV5-8|TRBD1|TRBJ2-7|.
TGTGCCAGCAGCTTGGGATCCACCGGACAGGGCACCTACGAGCAGTACTTC
CASSLGSTGQGTYEQYF
>TRBV14|TRBD1|TRBJ1-2|.
TGTGCCAGCAGCCAACGGGACAGGGGGCCCTATGGCTACACCTTC
CASSQRDRGPYGYTF
>TRBV6-4|TRBD2|TRBJ2-5|.
TGTGCCAGCCACCTCCCTAGCGGGGGGCAAGAGACCCAGTACTTC
CASHLPSGGQETQYF
>TRBV2|TRBD1|TRBJ1-5|.
TGTGCCAGCAGAGGGACAGGGAGCTATCAGCCCCAGCATTTT
CASRGTGSYQPQHF
>TRBV5-1|TRBD2|TRBJ2-1|.
TGCGCCAGCAGCTTGGTCAGGGAGGGGCCCTACAATGAGCAGTTCTTC
CASSLVREGPYNEQFF
>TRBV7-6|.|TRBJ2-1|.
TGTGCCAGCAGCTTAGCCGAACTAGCATCTGAGCAGTTCTTC
CASSLAELASEQFF
>TRBV5-4|TRBD1|TRBJ1-6|.
TGTGCCAGCAGCTTGGCCGGCAGGGGGTATTCACCCCTCCACTTT
CASSLAGRGYSPLHF
>TRBV28|TRBD2|TRBJ2-7|.
TGTGCCAGCTCACCGGGGGGATACGAGCAGTACTTC
CASSPGGYEQYF
>TRBV7-9|TRBD1|TRBJ1-5|.
TGTGCCAGCAGCGTACTTTTAACACAGGGGGTCTATAGCAATCAGCCCCAGCATTTT
CASSVLLTQGVYSNQPQHF